The next 5 T cell receptor beta chains were all read from a single sample in a study of shared clonotypes between healthy human individuals. The method was immunoSEQ multiplex PCR; TCRdb's version includes in-frame clones alone and lacks a portion of them. The repertoire holds around 2,000,000 clones, with 95% as singletons. Sequencing input: naive CD4+ T cells sorted from blood. Subset specified: CD45RA+ positively selected. These receptors all stem from a man younger than 30 in good health.

With respect to this clone: Other DNA sequences in the sample encode the same CDR3. This chain connects TRBV6-5 to TRBJ2-2; unclear D gene. The germline gives CDR1 MNHEY, CDR2 SVGAGI. CDR3 length equals 13 residues. V lost 6 bases to trimming and J lost 1 base, with 6 bases between them. CDR3 loop: CASSNRNTGELFF. The CDR3 nucleotides are TGTGCCAGCAGCAACAGGAACACCGGGGAGCTGTTTTTT.

A remark on this clone: Other DNA sequences within the sample encode an identical CDR3. The chain is built from TRBV5-1 and TRBJ2-3, with TRBD1 matching over 8 bases. J gave up 5 bases and V 0 bases, and 5 bases lay outside the gene matches. The CDR3 runs to 15 residues. Looked up from germline, CDR1 is SGHRS and CDR2 is YFSETQ. CDR3 nucleotides: TGCGCCAGCAGCTTGGAAGGACAGGGAGTAGATACGCAGTATTTT. This codes for CASSLEGQGVDTQYF.

The V gene is TRBV6-5, the J gene TRBJ2-2; D is unresolved. Germline CDR1 and CDR2: MNHEY and SVGAGI. The CDR3 is 14 residues long. V dropped 2 bases and J dropped 0 bases, with 4 bases sitting between them. The CDR3 loop is CASSYDPNTGELFF. The CDR3 coding sequence is TGTGCCAGCAGTTACGACCCGAACACCGGGGAGCTGTTTTTT.

Notes on this clone: The same CDR3 can be traced to other DNA sequences in this sample. V is TRBV11-2 and J is TRBJ2-7; 10 positions match TRBD1. Germline CDR1 SGHAT, CDR2 FQNNGV. The ends lost 6 bases at V and 5 bases at J; junction bases unmatched: 4. CDR3 length: 13 amino acids. In nucleotides, the CDR3 is TGTGCCAGCAGTTTGGGACAGGGGAACGAGCAGTACTTC. This codes for CASSLGQGNEQYF.

This chain uses TRBV18 with TRBJ1-6; D might be TRBD1 (6 bases). The V gene lost 2 bases and the J gene lost 6 bases, with 8 bases spanning the gap. The germline V gene encodes CDR1 KGHSH and CDR2 LQKENI. This CDR3 spans 14 amino acids. The CDR3 DNA reads TGTGCCAGCTCACCAAGCAGGGGTAATTCACCCCTCCACTTT. Amino acid sequence: CASSPSRGNSPLHF.